The following is a TCR beta chain sequence with its context. The data stem from a study of blood T cell repertoires in COVID-19. On the study more broadly: Some COVID-19 samples were acute and others convalescent; all came from the United States, Italy and Spain. T cells, B-cell-depleted T cells, or PBMCs provided the cDNA or gDNA that served as material.

Original data processing: Quantification of nucleated cells was approximated via reference gene primer amplification. Clones were sequenced by immunoSEQ multiplex PCR, and TCRdb holds only the in-frame ones, with some missing. V and J calls and clone size come straight from that table; D and trimming were deduced from the DNA. This table has about 52,000 clones, about 90% appearing once. CDR1 is KGHSH and CDR2 is LQKENI in the germline V gene. CDR3 length: 15 residues. The V gene lost 2 bases and the J gene lost 2 bases, with 12 bases spanning the gap. The sequencing input was peripheral blood. This chain joins TRBV18 and TRBJ2-5; D is unclear. The TCR comes from a human donor with active COVID-19. The donor label of this sample is uncertain. The CDR3 coding sequence is TGTGCCAGCTCACCATGGAATTCTAGACAAGAGACCCAGTACTTC. Its translation: CASSPWNSRQETQYF.